These 4 T cell receptor beta chains were all obtained from the same sample, sequenced in a study of cytomegalovirus exposure and HLA in healthy donors. The primer mix had 60 Vbeta and 13 Jbeta primers. Data came from immunoSEQ multiplex PCR; TCRdb stores just in-frame clones and leaves some out. The sample lists around 93,000 clones, roughly 67% occurring once. Sequenced material: PBMCs. These receptor sequences come from a boy aged 5-17 years in good health and CMV-seropositive.

The V gene is TRBV5-4, the J gene TRBJ2-3; unclear D gene. Trimming shortened V by 1 base and J by 0 bases, and 12 bases separated the two germline ends. This CDR3 region has 16 residues. Per germline, CDR1 SGHNT and CDR2 YYREEE (reference sequence). CDR3 residues: CASSLSRLRSTDTQYF. The CDR3 DNA reads TGTGCCAGCAGCTTGTCCCGACTCCGTAGCACAGATACGCAGTATTTT.

J is TRBJ2-5 and V is TRBV5-4, with TRBD1 matching 8 bases. The V gene's germline CDR1 is SGHNT and CDR2 YYREEE (reference sequence). CDR3 length: 16 amino acids. V dropped 4 bases and J dropped 3; count of bases not matched to a gene: 11. The CDR3 region is CASSTTRGLDKETQYF. The DNA for the CDR3 is TGTGCCAGCAGCACCACCAGGGGGCTCGATAAAGAGACCCAGTACTTC.

CDR3 nucleotide sequence: TGTGCCAGCAGCAAAGAAGCAGGGTACGAGCAGTACTTC. Amino acids: CASSKEAGYEQYF. The chain has TRBV21-1 and TRBJ2-7; the table's TRBD1 call for D was not verified on the DNA. TRBV21-1 is a documented pseudogene. The CDR3 covers 13 residues.

This clone was recorded a few times. The gene calls are TRBV30 and TRBJ2-4, with D unresolved. Looked up from germline, CDR1 is GTSNPN and CDR2 is SVGIG (reference sequence). The ends were cut back, 0 bases at V and 3 bases at J, with 12 bases in the middle. The CDR3 loop spans 15 amino acids. CDR3 amino acids: CAWSVRQGFKNIQYF. The CDR3 bases are TGTGCCTGGAGTGTACGACAAGGCTTCAAAAACATTCAGTACTTC.